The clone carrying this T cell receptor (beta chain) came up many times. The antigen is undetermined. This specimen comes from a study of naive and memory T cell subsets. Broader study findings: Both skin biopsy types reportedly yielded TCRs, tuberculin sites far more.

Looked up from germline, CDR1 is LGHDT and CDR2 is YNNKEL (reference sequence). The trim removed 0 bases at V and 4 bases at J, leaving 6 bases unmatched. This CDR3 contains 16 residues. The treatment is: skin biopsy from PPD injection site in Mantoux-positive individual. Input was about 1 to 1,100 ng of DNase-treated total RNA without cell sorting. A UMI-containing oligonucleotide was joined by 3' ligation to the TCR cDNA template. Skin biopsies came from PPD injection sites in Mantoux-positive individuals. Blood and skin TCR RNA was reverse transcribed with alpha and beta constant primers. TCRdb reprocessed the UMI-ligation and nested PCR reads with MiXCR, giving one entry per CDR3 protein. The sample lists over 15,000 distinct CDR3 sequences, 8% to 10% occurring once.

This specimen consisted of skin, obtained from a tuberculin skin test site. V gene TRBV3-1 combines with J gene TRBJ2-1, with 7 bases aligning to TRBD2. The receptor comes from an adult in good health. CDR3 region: CASSQDTSVMYNEQFF. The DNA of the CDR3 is TGTGCCAGCAGCCAAGACACTAGCGTGATGTACAATGAGCAGTTCTTC.